The 18 T cell receptor beta chains in this list originate from one sample, sequenced in a study of human T cells and chemical hapten exposure. TCRdb re-analysed the RACE reads in MiXCR, keeping a single row per CDR3 protein. This table has around 360,000 distinct CDR3 sequences, nearly 6.5% appearing once. Time point indicated: patch test 2, 6 weeks after DPC sensitization. Treatment meaning: therapeutic diphenylcyclopropenone sensitization with weekly scalp DPC. Sequencing used whole blood, obtained in connection with sensitization to the hapten diphenylcyclopropenone (DPC). These receptors were obtained from a woman aged 18-29 years with alopecia areata. Some clones in this sample may be carry-over from other donors' samples.

This clonotype showed up just a few times. This chain connects TRBV6-2 or TRBV6-3 to TRBJ2-7; possibly TRBD1 or TRBD2 for D (6 bases each). The CDR3 has 15 residues. V was clipped by 7 bases and J by 5 bases, with 21 bases between them. Germline V gene data show CDR1 as MNHEY and CDR2 as SVGEGT. CDR3 in amino acids: CASTLAGGAGDEQYF. The CDR3 bases are TGTGCCAGCACCCTGGCCGGGGGCGCGGGCGACGAGCAGTACTTC.

The chain uses TRBV19 and TRBJ1-5, with D possibly matching TRBD1 (5 bases). V gave up 6 bases and J gave up 0 bases, with 12 bases separating them. Germline V gives CDR1 LNHDA, CDR2 SQIVND (reference sequence). CDR3 length: 15 amino acids. CDR3 region: CASSLKQASNQPQHF. The CDR3 bases are TGTGCCAGTAGCCTAAAACAGGCTAGCAATCAGCCCCAGCATTTT.

This clonotype has just a few counts. CDR3 DNA: TGTGCCAGCTCACCACGCCGATCCGCCACAGATACGCAGTATTTT. Amino acid sequence: CASSPRRSATDTQYF. The chain is built from TRBV18 and TRBJ2-3; unclear D gene. Germline assignment: CDR1 KGHSH and CDR2 LQKENI. This CDR3 has 15 residues. Trimming removed 1 base at V and 2 bases at J, with 10 bases between.

V and J are TRBV9 and TRBJ1-2; possibly TRBD1 for D (6 bases). Germline assignment: CDR1 SGDLS and CDR2 YYNGEE. Trimming pared 0 bases from V and 6 bases from J, leaving 9 bases between. This CDR3 is built from 13 residues. CDR3: CASSVDRDDGYTF. CDR3 DNA sequence: TGTGCCAGCAGCGTAGACAGGGACGATGGCTACACCTTC. Drawing the rest from reference TRBV9 and TRBJ1-2, the complete variable domain is DSGVTQTPKHLITATGQRVTLRCSPRSGDLSVYWYQQSLDQGLQFLIQYYNGEERAKGNILERFSAQQFPDLHSELNLSSLELGDSALYFCASSVDRDDGYTFGSGTRLTVV.

This chain links TRBV10-3 with TRBJ1-1, with D unclear. Germline-derived CDR1 and CDR2 are ENHRY and SYGVKD. The CDR3 sequence is 13 residues long. The V and J ends lost 2 bases and 2 bases respectively, with 6 bases between them. The CDR3 coding sequence is TGTGCCATCAGTGAGACACCCAACACTGAAGCTTTCTTT. Its protein is CAISETPNTEAFF.

The sample holds many counts of this clonotype. The CDR3 is CASSATERETQYF. The CDR3 DNA reads TGTGCCAGCAGCGCGACTGAGAGAGAGACCCAGTACTTC. The rearrangement uses TRBV13 and TRBJ2-5; D gene unclear. The CDR3 runs to 13 residues. V dropped 5 bases and J dropped 4 bases, with 11 bases sitting between them. Germline V lookup: CDR1 PRHDT, CDR2 FYEKMQ (reference sequence).

This clonotype was seen a handful of times. The chain combines TRBV9 with TRBJ2-3; D tentatively fits TRBD1 or TRBD2 (5 bases each). The CDR3 runs to 14 residues. Germline assignment: CDR1 SGDLS and CDR2 YYNGEE. Between the trimmed V and J ends, which lost 6 bases and 4 bases, there was a span of 15 bases. The CDR3 region is CASTPRGDPDTQYF. DNA of the CDR3: TGTGCCAGCACCCCGAGAGGGGACCCAGATACGCAGTATTTT.

This clonotype was seen ten or more times. The V gene is TRBV28, the J gene TRBJ2-5; no clear D gene. The CDR3 is 15 amino acids. Trimming stripped 6 bases from V and 7 bases from J, with 21 bases between. CDR1 is MDHEN, CDR2 SYDVKM, per germline. The CDR3 region has the DNA TGTGCCAGCAGCAAACAGAGTTTCCTCGGTGCGACCCAGTACTTC. Amino acid sequence: CASSKQSFLGATQYF.

There are many counts of this clonotype. This chain links TRBV12-3 or TRBV12-4 with TRBJ1-5; 11 nucleotides align to TRBD1. Trimming cost V 6 bases and J 4 bases; bases outside gene matches: 11. The CDR3 sequence is 17 residues long. The CDR3 nucleotides are TGTGCCAGCAGGCAGTCCGGGACAGGGGGTTTAAATCAGCCCCAGCATTTT. It specifies CASRQSGTGGLNQPQHF.

This clonotype was recorded many times. This chain uses TRBV7-2 with TRBJ1-1, with D possibly TRBD1 on 5 matching bases. Germline lookup yields CDR1 SGHTA and CDR2 FQGNSA. The CDR3 loop spans 15 amino acids. V lost 1 base, J lost 2 bases, and 11 bases lay in between. The CDR3 DNA is TGTGCCAGCAGCTTAGTCTGGGGGGGAAACACTGAAGCTTTCTTT. Amino acids: CASSLVWGGNTEAFF. The full variable domain, its missing parts supplied by reference TRBV7-2 and TRBJ1-1, is GAGVSQSPSNKVTEKGKDVELRCDPISGHTALYWYRQSLGQGLEFLIYFQGNSAPDKSGLPSDRFSAERTGGSVSTLTIQRTQQEDSAVYLCASSLVWGGNTEAFFGQGTRLTVV.

This clonotype was detected a few times. The chain couples TRBV12-3 or TRBV12-4 to TRBJ2-3; possibly TRBD2 for D (6 bases). The CDR3 spans 13 residues. V lost 6 bases and J lost 9, with 16 bases in between. The DNA of the CDR3 is TGTGCCAGCAGACTGGTGGAGGGAAGGACGCAGTATTTT. Amino acid sequence: CASRLVEGRTQYF.

V usage is TRBV7-9 and J usage is TRBJ2-2; 11 nucleotides match TRBD2. With 5 bases clipped from V and 0 bases from J, the junction kept 5 bases outside the gene matches. The germline V gene encodes CDR1 SEHNR and CDR2 FQNEAQ (reference sequence). The CDR3 extends over 17 amino acids. The CDR3 sequence: CASSARLAGSNTGELFF. As DNA, the CDR3 is TGTGCCAGCAGCGCCAGACTAGCGGGGTCGAACACCGGGGAGCTGTTTTTT.

This sequence joins TRBV4-2 and TRBJ2-1; 7 bases match TRBD2. The CDR3 loop spans 22 amino acids. The germline V gene encodes CDR1 LGHNA and CDR2 YNFKEQ. With V trimmed by 4 bases and J by 7 bases, 31 bases remained unmatched. CDR3 sequence: CASSPSSDSPLGGNGRRNEQFF. CDR3 DNA sequence: TGTGCCAGCAGCCCATCAAGTGATAGTCCACTGGGGGGGAATGGGCGTCGGAATGAGCAGTTCTTC.

This clonotype was counted only a few times. The rearrangement links TRBV5-1 to TRBJ1-2; D uncertain. Germline V gives CDR1 SGHRS, CDR2 YFSETQ. The CDR3 runs 13 residues. Trimming left V 7 bases short and J 4 bases short, with 14 bases between. In DNA form, the CDR3 reads TGCGCCAGCTCCCGGCGGGCTTCCTATGGCTACACCTTC. It codes for CASSRRASYGYTF.

This clonotype was seen only a few times. The chain uses TRBV4-2 and TRBJ2-6; tentatively, D is TRBD1 (5 bases). V was shortened by 5 bases and J by 1 base, with 15 bases between the two germline ends. The CDR3 runs to 17 residues. The germline V gene encodes CDR1 LGHNA and CDR2 YNFKEQ. CDR3 protein: CASSKEGARSGANVLTF. As DNA, the CDR3 is TGTGCCAGCAGCAAGGAAGGGGCTAGGTCTGGGGCCAACGTCCTGACTTTC.

This clonotype has a handful of counts. Here the CDR3 reads CASSLPPGQGYGYTF. CDR3 nucleotides: TGCGCCAGCAGCTTACCTCCGGGACAGGGCTATGGCTACACCTTC. This rearrangement joins TRBV5-1 to TRBJ1-2, with 9 bases matching TRBD1. V lost 2 bases, J lost 4 bases, and 6 bases stayed unmatched. Germline V CDR1 and CDR2: SGHRS, YFSETQ. This CDR3 comprises 15 residues.

The rearrangement joins TRBV7-2 to TRBJ2-3, with D possibly being TRBD2 (6 bases). CDR3 length: 15 amino acids. Looked up from germline, CDR1 is SGHTA and CDR2 is FQGNSA. Trimming removed 4 bases from V and 2 bases from J, with 13 bases in between. The CDR3 loop reads CASSYQTSHTDTQYF. The DNA for the CDR3 is TGTGCCAGCAGCTATCAGACTAGTCACACAGATACGCAGTATTTT.

This clonotype was picked up many times. The chain couples TRBV7-3 to TRBJ1-6; tentatively, D is TRBD1 (5 bases). V lost 5 bases and J lost 6, with 14 bases in between. CDR3 length: 15 amino acids. Germline CDR1 SGHTA, CDR2 FQGTGA. The CDR3 protein is CASSPQPGLNSPLHF. In DNA form, the CDR3 reads TGTGCCAGCAGCCCCCAGCCGGGGCTTAATTCACCCCTCCACTTT.